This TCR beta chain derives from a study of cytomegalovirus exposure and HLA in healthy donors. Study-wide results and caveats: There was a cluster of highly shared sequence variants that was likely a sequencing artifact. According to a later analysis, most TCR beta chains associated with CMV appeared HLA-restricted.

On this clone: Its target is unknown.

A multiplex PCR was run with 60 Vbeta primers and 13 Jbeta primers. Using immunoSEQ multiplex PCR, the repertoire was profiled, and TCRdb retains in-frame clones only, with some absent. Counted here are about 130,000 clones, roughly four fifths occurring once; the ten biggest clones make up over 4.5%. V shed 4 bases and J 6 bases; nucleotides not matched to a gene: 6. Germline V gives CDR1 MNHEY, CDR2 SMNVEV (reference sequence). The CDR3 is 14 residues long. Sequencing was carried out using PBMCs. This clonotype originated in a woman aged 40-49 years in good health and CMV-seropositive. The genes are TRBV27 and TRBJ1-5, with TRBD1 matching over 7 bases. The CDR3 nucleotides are TGTGCCAGCAGTTCTGACAGGGCTAGTCAGCCCCAGCATTTT. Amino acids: CASSSDRASQPQHF.